These 20 T cell receptor beta chains were sequenced from one sample in a study of shared clonotypes between healthy human individuals. TCRdb keeps only in-frame clones here, not all; method: immunoSEQ multiplex PCR. Found here are 2 million or so clones, over 85% of them singletons; the top ten hold roughly 1.1%. Naive CD8 cells were CD45RO-negative, positively selected for CCR7, excluding terminally differentiated effector memory CD45RA+ cells. The sequencing sample was made of naive CD8+ T cells sorted from blood. The source of these receptors is a man aged 18 to 29 in good health.

V usage is TRBV29-1 and J usage is TRBJ2-3, with D perhaps matching TRBD2 (5 bases). The CDR3 runs 11 residues. The V gene lost 6 bases and the J gene lost 5 bases, with 9 bases spanning the gap. Per germline, CDR1 SQVTM and CDR2 ANQGSEA. CDR3 in DNA: TGCAGCGTCCTAGCCGGAGATACGCAGTATTTT. This codes for CSVLAGDTQYF.

The sample holds a few counts of this clone. Other DNA sequences in this sample translate to the same CDR3. V and J are TRBV9 and TRBJ2-7; TRBD1 might be the D (6 bases). Trimming stripped 2 bases from V and 7 bases from J, with 13 bases between. The germline gives CDR1 SGDLS, CDR2 YYNGEE. The CDR3 spans 13 residues. CDR3 coding DNA: TGTGCCAGCAGCGTGGCAGGGGACGGGGAGCAGTACTTC. This codes for CASSVAGDGEQYF.

Worth noting for this clone: The sample has other DNA sequences that encode this CDR3 too. V is TRBV9 and J is TRBJ2-3; TRBD1 agrees at 8 bases. The CDR3 sequence is 15 residues long. Germline V gene lookup returns CDR1 SGDLS and CDR2 YYNGEE. Trimming took 0 bases from V and 8 from J; bases not matched to a gene: 8. This CDR3 is CASSVGGQGAVTQYF. CDR3 DNA sequence: TGTGCCAGCAGCGTAGGTGGGCAGGGGGCGGTTACGCAGTATTTT. The full variable domain, rest sourced from reference TRBV9 and TRBJ2-3, is DSGVTQTPKHLITATGQRVTLRCSPRSGDLSVYWYQQSLDQGLQFLIQYYNGEERAKGNILERFSAQQFPDLHSELNLSSLELGDSALYFCASSVGGQGAVTQYFGPGTRLTVL.

The chain couples TRBV6-5 to TRBJ1-5; D unresolved. From germline, CDR1 is MNHEY and CDR2 SVGAGI. V lost 4 bases to trimming and J lost 7 bases, with 20 bases between them. The CDR3 is made up of 16 amino acids. This CDR3 reads CASSLFYTGFEQPQHF. DNA for the CDR3: TGTGCCAGCAGTTTATTTTATACTGGGTTTGAGCAGCCCCAGCATTTT.

The rearrangement joins TRBV7-9 to TRBJ2-5; D remains ambiguous. The CDR3 covers 14 residues. CDR1 is SEHNR and CDR2 is FQNEAQ in the germline V gene (reference sequence). V lost 7 bases to trimming and J lost 3 bases, with 15 bases between them. CDR3 loop: CASTPTPTEETQYF. The CDR3 coding sequence is TGTGCCAGCACCCCTACACCTACGGAAGAGACCCAGTACTTC.

The chain is built from TRBV16 and TRBJ1-1, with D uncertain. The CDR3 runs to 15 residues. The V and J ends lost 4 bases and 4 bases respectively, with 16 bases between them. Germline assignment: CDR1 KGHSY and CDR2 FQNENV. The CDR3 here is CASSLPTLMVTEAFF. CDR3 DNA: TGTGCCAGCAGCCTACCGACTCTGATGGTCACTGAAGCTTTCTTT.

In DNA form, the CDR3 reads TGTGCCAGCTTGGGGTCCATTAGCGGGGAGCTGTTTTTT. Translated, it gives CASLGSISGELFF. J is TRBJ2-2 and V is TRBV2; the D is unclear. V dropped 8 bases and J dropped 7 bases, with 14 bases sitting between them. This CDR3 spans 13 amino acids. From germline, CDR1 is SNHLY and CDR2 FYNNEI.

J is TRBJ2-2 and V is TRBV7-9, with 8 nucleotides matching TRBD2. CDR3 length: 14 amino acids. Trimming at V came to 5 bases and at J to 7 bases, leaving 6 bases not matched to a gene. Germline assignment: CDR1 SEHNR and CDR2 FQNEAQ (reference sequence). CDR3 nucleotides: TGTGCCAGCAGCCCGGAGACTAGCGACGGGGAGCTGTTTTTT. Translation: CASSPETSDGELFF.

This clone appeared a few times. Other DNA sequences in this sample translate to the same CDR3. V usage is TRBV4-1 and J usage is TRBJ2-5; D call uncertain. Trimming stripped 0 bases from V and 5 bases from J, with 4 bases between. This CDR3 spans 12 amino acids. In germline, CDR1 is MGHRA, CDR2 YSYEKL. In nucleotides, the CDR3 is TGCGCCAGCAGCCAAGATTGGGAGACCCAGTACTTC. It specifies CASSQDWETQYF.

The chain joins TRBV4-1 to TRBJ2-3; D remains unclear. Trimming removed 2 bases at V and 1 base at J, with 7 bases between. CDR1 MGHRA and CDR2 YSYEKL come from the germline V gene. The CDR3 covers 14 residues. CDR3 loop: CASSQILGTDTQYF. For the CDR3, the DNA is TGCGCCAGCAGCCAAATACTTGGCACAGATACGCAGTATTTT.

A word on this clone: Other nucleotide sequences in the sample specify the same CDR3. This sequence joins TRBV4-1 and TRBJ1-5; weak D call: TRBD1 (6 bases). CDR3 size: 15 residues. CDR1 MGHRA and CDR2 YSYEKL come from the germline V gene. The V end was cut by 0 bases, the J end by 4 bases, with 10 bases between. This CDR3 reads CASSQEPGANQPQHF. The CDR3 bases are TGCGCCAGCAGCCAAGAACCGGGGGCGAATCAGCCCCAGCATTTT.

V is TRBV7-6 and J is TRBJ2-2; 12 positions agree with TRBD1. Germline V gene sequence: CDR1 SGHVS, CDR2 FNYEAQ. The CDR3 is 16 amino acids. Unmatched junction bases numbered 4, after V lost 5 bases and J lost 3 bases. CDR3 coding DNA: TGTGCCAGCAGCCAGGGACAGGGGGCTGACACCGGGGAGCTGTTTTTT. This encodes CASSQGQGADTGELFF.

This chain uses TRBV27 with TRBJ2-1; possibly TRBD2 for D (6 bases). The germline V gene encodes CDR1 MNHEY and CDR2 SMNVEV (reference sequence). CDR3 size: 13 residues. Trimming removed 7 bases at V and 5 bases at J, with 12 bases between. The CDR3 coding sequence is TGTGCCAGCACCGGGGGTCTGCACAATGAGCAGTTCTTC. Protein sequence: CASTGGLHNEQFF.

This chain joins TRBV5-4 and TRBJ2-2, with D perhaps matching TRBD2 (6 bases). CDR3 length: 15 residues. Germline V gene lookup returns CDR1 SGHNT and CDR2 YYREEE (reference sequence). The V gene lost 6 bases and the J gene lost 5 bases, with 17 bases spanning the gap. CDR3 amino acids: CASNLGGEGTGELFF. The CDR3 region has the DNA TGTGCCAGCAACTTAGGCGGGGAAGGTACCGGGGAGCTGTTTTTT.

This chain joins TRBV5-4 and TRBJ1-3; unclear D gene. CDR1 and CDR2 from the germline V gene are SGHNT and YYREEE (reference sequence). The CDR3 is 15 residues long. V was clipped by 0 bases and J by 0 bases, with 7 bases between them. CDR3 sequence reads: CASSLGESSGNTIYF. The CDR3 coding sequence is TGTGCCAGCAGCTTGGGGGAGAGCTCTGGAAACACCATATATTTT.

The chain joins TRBV9 to TRBJ1-1, with D possibly TRBD1 on 6 matching bases. V gave up 4 bases and J gave up 2 bases, with 18 bases separating them. This CDR3 region has 16 residues. In germline, CDR1 is SGDLS, CDR2 YYNGEE. The DNA for the CDR3 is TGTGCCAGCAGCCGGGCGGGGGCGGTTCCTAACACTGAAGCTTTCTTT. It translates to CASSRAGAVPNTEAFF.

In the case of this clone: Other DNA sequences in this specimen translate into the identical CDR3. The V and J genes are TRBV5-4 and TRBJ2-7; TRBD1 agrees at 10 bases. The CDR3 runs 15 residues. Trimming at V came to 4 bases and at J to 0 bases, leaving 4 bases not matched to a gene. CDR1 SGHNT and CDR2 YYREEE come from the germline V gene (reference sequence). CDR3 coding DNA: TGTGCCAGCAGCCTGGGACAGGGGAGCTCCTACGAGCAGTACTTC. Protein product: CASSLGQGSSYEQYF.

J is TRBJ1-5 and V is TRBV7-9; D gene uncertain. The V gene's germline CDR1 is SEHNR and CDR2 FQNEAQ (reference sequence). Trimming cost V 0 bases and J 3 bases, with 3 bases left between them. The CDR3 is 13 amino acids. This CDR3 is CASSLADNQPQHF. In nucleotides, the CDR3 is TGTGCCAGCAGCTTAGCGGACAATCAGCCCCAGCATTTT.

The chain has TRBV2 and TRBJ2-1; no clear D gene. CDR1 is SNHLY and CDR2 is FYNNEI in the germline V gene. The CDR3 consists of 10 residues. V was shortened by 4 bases and J by 9 bases, with 4 bases between the two germline ends. CDR3 sequence (DNA): TGTGCCAGCAGTGCTTCTGAGCAGTTCTTC. This sequence encodes CASSASEQFF.

In the case of this clone: At the DNA level, this CDR3 is encoded by other sequences in the same sample as well. This chain links TRBV7-8 with TRBJ2-1; 15 bases align to TRBD2. V lost 5 bases and J lost 4; bases outside the gene matches: 6. The CDR3 spans 17 residues. CDR1 and CDR2 from the germline V gene are SGHVS and FQNEAQ. DNA of the CDR3: TGTGCCAGCAGCCCGGGACTAGCGGGAGGAACGTACAATGAGCAGTTCTTC. Translating gives CASSPGLAGGTYNEQFF.